This T cell receptor (beta chain) was sequenced during a study of blood T cell repertoires in COVID-19. The wider study: The samples span acute and convalescent COVID-19 from the United States, Italy and Spain.

In the study's own analysis: Estimation of nucleated cell counts was performed using reference gene primer amplification. Generated by immunoSEQ multiplex PCR, the TCRdb table keeps only in-frame clones and is missing some. The D gene and trimming were derived from the DNA, and the V and J assignments and clone size from that table. The repertoire consists of 150,000 to 200,000 clones, with roughly 84% occurring once and the leading ten covering roughly 1.2%. Enrolled through a virtual design, the participants were between about 18 and 100 years of age and came from about two dozen US areas. Cohort assignment relied on participant-reported clinical history. The receptor's source is a human donor with acute COVID-19. The donor label of this sample is uncertain. The sample taken for sequencing was PBMCs or T cells enriched from blood (not recorded which).

CDR3 sequence: CASSQVGAGAKNIQYF. The CDR3 coding sequence is TGTGCCAGCAGCCAAGTGGGGGCTGGTGCCAAAAACATTCAGTACTTC. The chain carries TRBV14 and TRBJ2-4; D possibly corresponds to TRBD1 (6 bases). Between the trimmed V and J ends, which lost 1 base and 1 base, there was a span of 11 bases. CDR1 and CDR2 from the germline V gene are SGHDN and FVKESK. This CDR3 comprises 16 residues.